This TCR beta chain was obtained from a study of shared clonotypes between healthy human individuals. Regarding the study as a whole: Owing to a small donor count, the genetic and exposure-history diversity represented was limited.

Concerning this clone: The antigen is undetermined.

Assay used: immunoSEQ multiplex PCR; TCRdb lists only in-frame clones, some missing. The sample yields 450,000 to 600,000 clones, less than 85% seen once. Participating donors were healthy, HIV-negative adults free of recent acute infections or vaccinations. Unsorted samples used tens of millions of PBMCs for genomic DNA. Germline CDR1 SGDLS, CDR2 YYNGEE. The CDR3 spans 19 residues. J lost 1 base, V lost 1 base, and 8 bases had no gene match. This clonotype originated in a woman in her thirties or forties in good health. Some clones in this sample may be carry-over from other donors' samples. What was sequenced was PBMCs. The V gene is TRBV9, the J gene TRBJ2-2; 12 bases map to TRBD1. The CDR3 loop is CASSVKGTGGHRNTGELFF. The CDR3 coding sequence is TGTGCCAGCAGCGTAAAGGGGACAGGGGGCCACCGGAACACCGGGGAGCTGTTTTTT. The full variable domain, rest sourced from reference TRBV9 and TRBJ2-2, is DSGVTQTPKHLITATGQRVTLRCSPRSGDLSVYWYQQSLDQGLQFLIQYYNGEERAKGNILERFSAQQFPDLHSELNLSSLELGDSALYFCASSVKGTGGHRNTGELFFGEGSRLTVL.